The clone carrying this T cell receptor beta chain turned up a few times. Its antigen is still unknown. The authors built TCR beta libraries using iRepertoire HTBI primers and Arm-PCR of CDR3 regions. From the multiplex PCR reads, TCRdb called clonotypes with MiXCR, one entry per CDR3 protein. The data hold fewer than 650,000 distinct CDR3 sequences, with approximately 16% observed a single time. This sample stems from a study of regulatory T cells in long-lasting Graves disease. Overall study context: Newly diagnosed Graves' patients took antithyroid drugs under 3 months. Notes on the study in general: Favored usage of TRBV28, TRBJ1-2 and TRBJ2-5 was recorded in persistent disease. Sharing of public clonotypes was greater in persistent patients (2,741) than in new patients (roughly 880).

Germline assignment: CDR1 SGHRS and CDR2 YFSETQ. Trimming removed 0 bases from V and 7 bases from J, with 11 bases in between. There are 13 residues in the CDR3. Time point noted: newly diagnosed GD, antithyroid drugs for less than 3 months. PBMCs provided the RNA from which the TCR library was made. This sample was shared with a second study, whose subject was T cells in Graves' hyperthyroidism and ophthalmopathy.

This sequence originates from a young man with Graves disease. The sample in question was peripheral blood mononuclear cells (PBMCs), obtained at new diagnosis, from a patient treated with antithyroid drugs. V usage is TRBV5-1 and J usage is TRBJ2-7; D unclear. CDR3 region: CASSLASKSEQYF. CDR3 DNA: TGCGCCAGCAGCTTGGCCTCAAAGTCGGAGCAGTACTTC.